This is a list of T cell receptor beta chains from one sample in a study of CD8+ T cells in alopecia areata. The method was immunoSEQ multiplex PCR; TCRdb's version includes in-frame clones alone and lacks a portion of them. In the table there are approximately 200,000 clones, 50% to 60% of which are singletons. The input for sequencing was CD4+ T cells sorted from blood, taken at week 4, from a patient treated with tofacitinib. These receptors were taken from a human donor with alopecia areata. CDR3s include the opening cysteine and the closing phenylalanine or tryptophan. A D gene is named only where the DNA matches it firmly. Part of the rows lack a size; the others show once, few, many or a class for expanded clones.

CDR3aa,CDR3nt,d_gene,abundance,j_gene,v_gene
CSVCQGVQETQYF,TGCAGCGTTTGTCAGGGGGTCCAAGAGACCCAGTACTTC,TRBD1,NA,TRBJ2-5,TRBV29-1
CAISELRPGLAGAENTQYF,TGTGCCATCAGTGAGTTACGCCCGGGACTAGCGGGGGCTGAGAATACGCAGTATTTT,TRBD2,few,TRBJ2-3,TRBV10-3
CASSFRFQETQYF,TGCGCCAGCAGCTTTAGGTTTCAAGAGACCCAGTACTTC,NA,NA,TRBJ2-5,TRBV5-1
CSVVRDMNTEAFF,TGCAGCGTTGTAAGGGACATGAACACTGAAGCTTTCTTT,NA,few,TRBJ1-1,TRBV29-1
CASGMGVSNQPQHF,TGTGCCAGCGGAATGGGGGTTAGCAATCAGCCCCAGCATTTT,NA,NA,TRBJ1-5,TRBV2
CAWSKGGWRAREKLFF,TGTGCCTGGAGTAAGGGCGGTTGGAGGGCGAGGGAAAAACTGTTTTTT,NA,NA,TRBJ1-4,TRBV30
CAFLAGVETQYF,TGTGCCTTCCTAGCGGGGGTAGAGACCCAGTACTTC,TRBD2,NA,TRBJ2-5,TRBV30
CASSHHLDSGANVLTF,TGCGCCAGCAGCCATCACCTTGACTCTGGGGCCAACGTCCTGACTTTC,NA,once,TRBJ2-6,TRBV5-1
CASSLANRRGVDEQYF,TGTGCCAGCAGCTTAGCGAATCGCAGGGGTGTCGACGAGCAGTACTTC,NA,NA,TRBJ2-7,TRBV11-2
CAWSGGQGPYEQYF,TGTGCCTGGAGCGGGGGACAGGGGCCTTACGAGCAGTACTTC,TRBD1,NA,TRBJ2-7,TRBV30
CASRIEYRGKTQYF,TGTGCCAGCAGGATCGAATACAGGGGAAAAACGCAGTATTTT,TRBD1,NA,TRBJ2-3,TRBV27
CSVRTGGHGYTF,TGCAGCGTGAGGACAGGGGGACATGGCTACACCTTC,TRBD1,NA,TRBJ1-2,TRBV29-1
CASSLSGPDTQYF,TGTGCCAGCAGCTTGTCGGGGCCAGATACGCAGTATTTT,NA,NA,TRBJ2-3,TRBV4-2
CSVGLGLAGAYNEQFF,TGCAGCGTTGGTCTAGGACTAGCGGGGGCCTACAATGAGCAGTTCTTC,TRBD2,few,TRBJ2-1,TRBV29-1